The next 28 T cell receptor beta chains were all read from a single sample in a study of blood T cell repertoires in COVID-19. Method: immunoSEQ multiplex PCR; TCRdb's copy keeps in-frame clones and lacks some. The table lists tens of thousands of clones, roughly 88% of them singletons. The material sequenced was peripheral blood. These receptors were obtained from a human donor in a cohort sampled during active COVID-19.

The CDR3 DNA sequence: TGTGCCACCAGCAAAGGACAGGGACTACACGAGCAGTACTTC. It codes for CATSKGQGLHEQYF. The chain is built from TRBV15 and TRBJ2-7, with D maybe TRBD1 (8 bases). The V end lost 4 bases, the J end lost 5 bases, and 15 bases lay between the germline ends. Germline V CDR1 and CDR2: LNHNV, YYDKDF (reference sequence). The CDR3 is 14 amino acids.

The chain employs TRBV11-3 and TRBJ2-1; a possible D gene is TRBD2 (6 bases). In germline, CDR1 is SGHNT, CDR2 YENEEA. V was trimmed by 5 bases and J by 8 bases, leaving 25 bases between them. The CDR3 consists of 17 residues. The CDR3 sequence is CASSAEKGGSLRYEQFF. CDR3 DNA sequence: TGTGCCAGCAGCGCAGAAAAGGGAGGATCTTTGAGGTATGAGCAGTTCTTC.

This chain joins TRBV27 and TRBJ2-3; the D gene is possibly TRBD2 (5 bases). This CDR3 contains 14 residues. Germline CDR1 MNHEY, CDR2 SMNVEV (reference sequence). V lost 2 bases to trimming and J lost 4 bases, with 10 bases between them. This chain's CDR3 is CASSLELAPDTQYF. CDR3 sequence (DNA): TGTGCCAGCAGTTTAGAGCTAGCCCCAGATACGCAGTATTTT.

The V and J genes are TRBV7-6 and TRBJ2-3; TRBD2 matches 11 bases. CDR3 length: 16 residues. Germline loops: CDR1 SGHVS, CDR2 FNYEAQ. Losses at the gene ends were 1 base for V and 3 bases for J; bases not matched to a gene: 3. In DNA form, the CDR3 reads TGTGCCAGCAGCTTAGGCCTAGCGGGAGGTACAGATACGCAGTATTTT. Encoded protein: CASSLGLAGGTDTQYF.

The genes are TRBV19 and TRBJ2-3, with TRBD2 matching over 8 bases. Losses at the gene ends were 5 bases for V and 4 bases for J; bases not matched to a gene: 5. This CDR3 spans 14 amino acids. Germline V gene lookup returns CDR1 LNHDA and CDR2 SQIVND (reference sequence). The CDR3 loop is CASSSGTSSDTQYF. Written as DNA, the CDR3 is TGTGCCAGTAGTTCTGGGACTAGTTCAGATACGCAGTATTTT.

Only one count was recorded for this clone. The chain carries TRBV11-2 and TRBJ2-5; TRBD1 matches at 10 bases. The V and J ends lost 3 bases and 5 bases, in that order; junction bases with no gene match: 3. The CDR3 loop spans 14 amino acids. Germline loops: CDR1 SGHAT, CDR2 FQNNGV. As DNA, the CDR3 is TGTGCCAGCAGCTTCGACAGGGGGCGGGAGACCCAGTACTTC. Encoded protein: CASSFDRGRETQYF.

V usage is TRBV11-3 and J usage is TRBJ2-1, with TRBD2 matching 10 bases. The CDR3 contains 17 residues. CDR1 is SGHNT and CDR2 is YENEEA in the germline V gene. Trimming cost V 0 bases and J 10 bases; bases outside gene matches: 12. The CDR3 reads CASSLDLSGRALGEQFF. The DNA for the CDR3 is TGTGCCAGCAGCTTAGATCTAAGCGGGAGGGCCCTCGGAGAGCAGTTCTTC.

The chain has TRBV11-2 and TRBJ2-7, with 7 bases identical to TRBD2. Losses at the gene ends were 3 bases for V and 3 bases for J; bases not matched to a gene: 8. The CDR3 has 15 amino acids. CDR1 and CDR2 from the germline V gene are SGHAT and FQNNGV. This chain's CDR3 is CASSFSWEGSYEQYF. The CDR3 nucleotides are TGTGCCAGCAGCTTTTCCTGGGAGGGGAGCTACGAGCAGTACTTC.

V usage is TRBV6-2 or TRBV6-3 and J usage is TRBJ1-1, with unresolved D. The CDR3 totals 13 residues. V lost 5 bases and J 1 base, leaving 8 bases between the germline ends. Germline V gene lookup returns CDR1 MNHEY and CDR2 SVGEGT. CDR3 DNA: TGTGCCAGCAGTCTCTCCGGGAACACTGAAGCTTTCTTT. It codes for CASSLSGNTEAFF.

J is TRBJ2-7 and V is TRBV7-9; D is perhaps TRBD1 (5 bases). This CDR3 contains 14 residues. V was pared by 4 bases and J by 9 bases, with 19 bases between. CDR1 and CDR2 from the germline V gene are SEHNR and FQNEAQ (reference sequence). The CDR3 reads CASSSGQGSAGQYF. CDR3 sequence (DNA): TGTGCCAGCAGCTCCGGCCAGGGTTCTGCTGGGCAGTACTTC.

This chain uses TRBV30 with TRBJ1-2, with 8 bases identical to TRBD1. With 5 bases clipped from V and 7 bases from J, the junction kept 6 bases outside the gene matches. Germline assignment: CDR1 GTSNPN and CDR2 SVGIG (reference sequence). The CDR3 covers 12 residues. The CDR3, as DNA: TGTGCCTGGTCGACAGGGGCCGGTGGCTACACCTTC. This gives the protein CAWSTGAGGYTF.

The J gene is TRBJ2-1, the V gene TRBV4-2; 7 bases line up with TRBD2. Trimming at V came to 5 bases and at J to 10 bases, leaving 17 bases not matched to a gene. Germline lookup yields CDR1 LGHNA and CDR2 YNFKEQ. This CDR3 is 16 amino acids long. In DNA, the CDR3 is TGTGCCAGCAGCAATACCCGGCAGGGCTTGGGAGGGGAGCAGTTCTTC. Amino acids: CASSNTRQGLGGEQFF.

V is TRBV6-5 and J is TRBJ2-6; D is possibly TRBD1 (6 bases). Trimming removed 5 bases from V and 2 bases from J, with 10 bases in between. The CDR3 has 15 amino acids. Germline CDR1 is MNHEY and CDR2 is SVGAGI. The CDR3 coding sequence is TGTGCCAGCAGTAACAGGGTAGCTGGGGCCAACGTCCTGACTTTC. It yields the protein CASSNRVAGANVLTF.

The chain recombines TRBV20-1 with TRBJ1-5, with D possibly matching TRBD1 (5 bases). This CDR3 is built from 11 residues. Trimming shortened V by 6 bases and J by 5 bases, and 8 bases separated the two germline ends. Germline lookup yields CDR1 DFQATT and CDR2 SNEGSKA (reference sequence). The CDR3: CSAGGDQPQHF. The CDR3 DNA reads as TGCAGTGCCGGGGGGGATCAGCCCCAGCATTTT.

This chain joins TRBV5-1 and TRBJ2-4, with TRBD2 as a possible D gene (6 bases). Germline values: CDR1 SGHRS, CDR2 YFSETQ. This CDR3 contains 12 residues. V was clipped by 0 bases and J by 8 bases, with 6 bases between them. CDR3 DNA: TGCGCCAGCAGCTTGGCGGGGGACATTCAGTACTTC. Amino acids: CASSLAGDIQYF. The complete variable domain, with remaining parts taken from reference TRBV5-1 and TRBJ2-4, reads KAGVTQTPRYLIKTRGQQVTLSCSPISGHRSVSWYQQTPGQGLQFLFEYFSETQRNKGNFPGRFSGRQFSNSRSEMNVSTLELGDSALYLCASSLAGDIQYFGAGTRLSVL.

V usage is TRBV6-1 and J usage is TRBJ2-3, with a tentative D call TRBD1 (6 bases). The length of the CDR3 is 14 residues. CDR1 is MNHNS and CDR2 is SASEGT in the germline V gene. The V end lost 2 bases, the J end lost 2 bases, and 8 bases lay between the germline ends. The CDR3 spells CASSETGNTDTQYF. The DNA for the CDR3 is TGTGCCAGCAGTGAAACAGGGAACACAGATACGCAGTATTTT.

The chain uses TRBV27 and TRBJ1-1; a possible D gene is TRBD1 (6 bases). CDR3 size: 15 residues. Trimming pared 5 bases from V and 5 bases from J, leaving 18 bases between. The germline gives CDR1 MNHEY, CDR2 SMNVEV (reference sequence). The CDR3 nucleotides read TGTGCCAGCAGTGTCACTTGGGGGCGAAATACTGAAGCTTTCTTT. This gives the protein CASSVTWGRNTEAFF.

The CDR3 DNA follows: TGCGCCAGCAGCTTAGGGACTAGCGGCTACAATGAGCAGTTCTTC. As protein: CASSLGTSGYNEQFF. The rearrangement uses TRBV5-1 and TRBJ2-1; 11 nucleotides match TRBD2. The V gene's germline CDR1 is SGHRS and CDR2 YFSETQ. The V gene end was trimmed by 2 bases and the J gene end by 3 bases; junction bases not matched to a gene: 1. The CDR3 length is 15 residues.

CDR3: CASRTRDYTDTQYF. The CDR3 DNA reads as TGTGCCAGTAGGACCCGGGACTATACAGATACGCAGTATTTT. V and J are TRBV19 and TRBJ2-3, with 7 bases identical to TRBD2. Germline V gene data show CDR1 as LNHDA and CDR2 as SQIVND (reference sequence). V lost 6 bases, J lost 3 bases, and 6 bases stayed unmatched. The CDR3 is 14 residues long.

Remarks on this clone: Other DNA variants within this sample encode the same CDR3. The V call is TRBV19, the J call TRBJ1-5; a possible D gene is TRBD1 (6 bases). Germline loops: CDR1 LNHDA, CDR2 SQIVND (reference sequence). CDR3 length equals 13 residues. V dropped 5 bases and J dropped 6 bases, with 11 bases sitting between them. The CDR3 bases are TGTGCCAGTAGTGTAGGGGGGGGTCAGCCCCAGCATTTT. This encodes CASSVGGGQPQHF.

The rearrangement links TRBV2 to TRBJ2-5; no firm D call. Germline V gene data show CDR1 as SNHLY and CDR2 as FYNNEI. Trimming took off 4 bases at V and 2 bases at J, with 5 bases between the two ends. This CDR3 is 12 amino acids long. Written as DNA, the CDR3 is TGTGCCAGCAGTGTCAGACAAGAGACCCAGTACTTC. Residues: CASSVRQETQYF.

The J gene is TRBJ2-2, the V gene TRBV20-1, with D possibly being TRBD2 (5 bases). Germline V gene sequence: CDR1 DFQATT, CDR2 SNEGSKA (reference sequence). This CDR3 region has 13 residues. V lost 3 bases and J 1 base, leaving 6 bases between the germline ends. CDR3: CSASRENTGELFF. The CDR3 DNA reads TGCAGTGCTAGTCGGGAGAACACCGGGGAGCTGTTTTTT.

The J gene is TRBJ2-3, the V gene TRBV5-4; the match to TRBD2 covers 9 bases. J gave up 0 bases and V 3 bases, and 2 bases lay outside the gene matches. The germline V gene has CDR1 SGHNT and CDR2 YYREEE (reference sequence). CDR3 length: 15 amino acids. The DNA for the CDR3 is TGTGCCAGCAGCTCACTAGCGGGCAGCACAGATACGCAGTATTTT. It is translated as CASSSLAGSTDTQYF.

This chain connects TRBV10-3 to TRBJ1-2; a weak D match, TRBD1 (5 bases). Germline V gene lookup returns CDR1 ENHRY and CDR2 SYGVKD. V shed 0 bases and J shed 4 bases, with 9 bases lying between them. CDR3 length: 14 residues. The CDR3 sequence: CAISESGGRYGYTF. Written as DNA, the CDR3 is TGTGCCATCAGTGAGTCGGGGGGACGCTATGGCTACACCTTC.

The chain is built from TRBV7-8 and TRBJ1-2; 7 bases align to TRBD1. After removal of 5 bases from V and 5 bases from J, the junction contained 11 bases not matched to a gene. The CDR3 contains 15 residues. Germline CDR1 reads SGHVS; CDR2 reads FQNEAQ. DNA of the CDR3: TGTGCCAGCAGCGCCAACAGGGGCGCTGGTTATGGCTACACCTTC. Protein sequence: CASSANRGAGYGYTF.

The J gene is TRBJ2-7, the V gene TRBV13, with 13 bases lining up with TRBD2. J was trimmed by 2 bases and V by 5 bases; bases with no gene match: 3. CDR3 length: 15 residues. CDR1 PRHDT and CDR2 FYEKMQ come from the germline V gene (reference sequence). CDR3 sequence: CASSLGLAGTYEQYF. The CDR3 nucleotides read TGTGCCAGCAGCCTGGGACTAGCGGGAACCTACGAGCAGTACTTC.

J is TRBJ2-2 and V is TRBV5-1; maybe TRBD2 (6 bases). Trimming cost V 4 bases and J 0 bases, with 7 bases left between them. CDR3 length: 14 residues. CDR1 is SGHRS, CDR2 YFSETQ, per germline. For the CDR3, the DNA is TGCGCCAGCAGCCGGGACTCGAACACCGGGGAGCTGTTTTTT. It encodes CASSRDSNTGELFF.

Only one count was recorded for this clone. The chain couples TRBV18 to TRBJ2-3, with D possibly matching TRBD1 (6 bases). There are 16 residues in the CDR3. CDR1 and CDR2 (germline): KGHSH, LQKENI. The V end was cut by 3 bases, the J end by 2 bases, with 15 bases between. CDR3 protein: CASSPGQGIYTDTQYF. CDR3 coding DNA: TGTGCCAGCTCACCGGGGCAGGGGATATACACAGATACGCAGTATTTT.